This T cell receptor (beta chain) was retrieved from a study of immune heterogeneity within non-small cell lung tumors (dated 2018 in TCRdb). Turning to the overall study: Histology comprised a handful of squamous cell carcinomas, roughly ten non-squamous carcinomas and 1 tumor not otherwise specified. Neoantigen binding to each patient's HLA alleles was predicted with netMHCpan-3.0 for mutant peptides of 8 to 11 amino acids. TCR repertoire analysis included 57 tumor loci from 15 patients, whereas transcriptome data included only roughly 40 loci from approximately 11 patients. Whole-exome sequencing, RNA-seq and TCR beta repertoire sequencing were combined for multiple spatially distinct regions from each NSCLC tumor so that intratumoral immune heterogeneity could be examined.

For the TCR template, genomic DNA was extracted from bulk tumor tissue, and 600 ng of gDNA was amplified for each sample. Multiple biopsies per primary tumor were taken during surgery, spaced as far apart as possible within the tumor mass. Patients in the study cohort, which was described as untreated, were newly diagnosed NSCLC cases going through curative surgery. The samples came from fewer than 16 patients with newly diagnosed non-small cell lung cancer who were having surgery intended to be curative. Two independent pathologists examined the resected tumor masses. Only DNA and RNA samples of high quality went on to sequencing. Findings and caveats that apply to the study as a whole: High-frequency TCR beta clonotypes were found to be largely distinct between individual patients. Identical dominant CDR3B clonotypes recurred across loci within a patient, yet different tumor locations also harbored unique high-frequency clones. A moderate positive correlation (R roughly 0.35), which was statistically significant, linked local T-cell repertoire clonality to local tumor mutational burden.

A multiplex PCR system amplified the TCR beta CDR3 region, with a first 10-cycle round using 32 V-gene forward and 13 J-gene reverse primers. A QIAGEN Multiplex PCR Kit was used for first-round PCR, and the primer sequences were filed in Chinese patent CN105087789A. Illumina universal primers were attached in a second round of PCR run with the Phusion High-Fidelity PCR Kit. The TCR libraries underwent paired-end sequencing with a read length of 151 bp on the Illumina HiSeq X Ten platform. Processing in the source paper ran as follows. Cutadapt was used to discard reads without multiplex PCR primers, PEAR merged the read pairs, and MiXCR with default settings called the CDR3 regions. Shannon entropy measured repertoire diversity, and clonality was calculated as one minus the Shannon entropy divided by the ln of the count of productive unique sequences. Clonotypes at a frequency of at least 0.5% were defined as dominant or high-frequency T-cell clones. TCRdb ran its own pipeline on the public reads, namely fastp trimming at Q25 and MiXCR clone calling, and kept in-frame beta chains. Identical CDR3 protein sequences are pooled into one entry, listed with their most common genes and DNA. The V and J calls shown here were made by TCRdb, not taken from the authors' results. Here the sample has roughly 12,000 distinct CDR3 sequences; about 22% occur a single time. Jointly, the top ten make up around 4.3% of the sample.

Relative to its sample, this clonotype is medium-sized (0.01 to 0.1%). Its binding antigen is unknown. No qualities accompany the bases; no much larger clone lies one base away. The CDR3, cysteine through phenylalanine, is 14 amino acids long. Left in the record is the CDR3 DNA by itself, 42 bases read in frame from the first base. Sequences LNHDA (CDR1) and SQIVND (CDR2) are obtained from the germline V gene (reference sequence). V sheds 5 bases and J sheds 3 bases, leaving 8 bases between their ends. The rearranged chain carries TRBV19 and TRBJ1-6, with no confident D gene call. The receptor was derived from a man aged 55 to 70 with non-small cell lung cancer. Material: lung tumor tissue. The bases read TGTGCCAGTAGTGCGACGGTCTATAATTCACCCCTCCACTTT. Translated, it gives CASSATVYNSPLHF.